Listed here is a single T cell receptor (beta chain). Its antigen remains unknown. This entry is derived from a study of glioma-infiltrating T cells. Study background: Approximately 990,000 peripheral T cells were targeted at roughly 4.5- to 11-fold coverage. General study results and limits: Non-neoplastic patients had below-expected tissue-blood divergence, while all gliomas exceeded expectation. Patients with low tissue-blood divergence carried a signature set of shared blood CDR3 motifs. Very few CDR3 sequences were shared between tissue and blood.

TCR alpha and beta CDR3 regions were amplified from RNA using iRepertoire nested multiplex PCR. TCRdb redid the calling of the multiplex PCR reads with MiXCR, one entry per CDR3 protein. The profile shows fewer than 500,000 distinct CDR3 sequences, about two fifths of them singletons. V was shortened by 5 bases and J by 4 bases, with 17 bases between the two germline ends. This CDR3 comprises 15 residues. Sample: glioma tissue, nonneoplastic brain tissue, or PBMCs (not recorded which). The sequence was collected from a human donor with low-grade glioma or glioblastoma, undergoing nonglioma brain surgery, or in good health (not recorded which). V and J are TRBV12-3 or TRBV12-4 and TRBJ1-1, with a tentative D call TRBD1 (6 bases). The CDR3, as DNA: TGTGCCAGCAGTGCCGGGGGGGGGCGAGTCACTGAAGCTTTCTTT. Protein product: CASSAGGGRVTEAFF.